This section outlines one TCR beta chain sequence together with its context. The data belong to a study of blood T cell repertoires in COVID-19. In the authors' methods: Nucleated cell counts were estimated from reference gene primer amplification. Clones were sequenced by immunoSEQ multiplex PCR, and TCRdb holds only the in-frame ones, with some missing. The V and J calls and clone size are taken from that table; D and trimming were inferred from the DNA. In the table there are approximately 50,000 clones, about 81% of which are singletons. The germline CDR1 and CDR2 sequences are SNHLY and FYNNEI. CDR3 length: 15 residues. Trimming cost V 2 bases and J 5 bases; bases outside gene matches: 5.

This receptor was identified in a man in his sixties with COVID-19, enrolled during active disease. This chain joins TRBV2 and TRBJ2-7; 11 nucleotides align to TRBD2. Sequencing input: peripheral blood. The CDR3: CASSELLGLADEQYF. CDR3 sequence (DNA): TGTGCCAGCAGTGAACTCTTGGGACTAGCGGACGAGCAGTACTTC. The entire variable domain, with the rest obtained from reference TRBV2 and TRBJ2-7, is as follows: EPEVTQTPSHQVTQMGQEVILRCVPISNHLYFYWYRQILGQKVEFLVSFYNNEISEKSEIFDDQFSVERPDGSNFTLKIRSTKLEDSAMYFCASSELLGLADEQYFGPGTRLTVT.